The sequence of this TCR beta chain was determined in a study of blood T cell repertoires in COVID-19. This clone showed up just once. Per the original methods: Nucleated cell number was recorded as an estimate derived from reference gene primer amplification. TCRdb's copy holds only in-frame clones and misses some; the assay was immunoSEQ multiplex PCR. V and J calls and clone size follow that table, whereas D and trimming were derived from the DNA. The sample includes approximately 52,000 clones, roughly nine tenths seen only once; the top ten take less than 20%. The CDR3 is made up of 16 amino acids.

The TCR originated in a human donor with active COVID-19. The donor label of this sample is uncertain. The sequencing input was peripheral blood. The chain has TRBV21-1 and TRBJ1-5; the table names TRBD1, a call not compared with the DNA. TRBV21-1 is a known pseudogene. CDR3 in amino acids: CASSRKGKGLNQPQHF. DNA for the CDR3: TGTGCCAGCAGCAGAAAGGGGAAGGGTCTAAATCAGCCCCAGCATTTT.